One sample yielded the 2 T cell receptor beta chains listed below, sequenced in a study of shared clonotypes between healthy human individuals (dated by TCRdb to the early 2020s). The library was generated by the immunoSEQ multiplex PCR assay. TCRdb limited this immuneACCESS table to in-frame rearrangements with V and J called. A share of clones is missing; checked studies link under half to unresolved V genes, and the rest is unexplained. This sample is represented by some 2,500,000 clones; under 95% of them were singletons. Of the sample, 0.37% falls within the top ten clones. Input material: naive CD4+ T cells from PBMCs. Explained via the paper, the cell subset or site label denotes: CD45RA+ positively selected. The source is a man younger than 30 in good health. Some clones in this sample may be carry-over from other donors' samples.

This clone was observed once. The chain has TRBV7-3 and TRBJ2-3; unclear D gene. CDR1 is SGHTA and CDR2 is FQGTGA in the germline V gene. This CDR3 has 14 amino acids. V was trimmed by 2 bases and J by 4 bases, leaving 10 bases between them. The CDR3: CASSLFLSPDTQYF. The DNA for the CDR3 is TGTGCCAGCAGCTTATTCCTTTCCCCAGATACGCAGTATTTT.

This clone came up a few times. The chain joins TRBV10-3 to TRBJ2-2, with TRBD2 as a possible D gene (7 bases). The CDR3 spans 14 residues. The germline CDR1 and CDR2 sequences are ENHRY and SYGVKD. Trimming cost V 11 bases and J 4 bases, with 17 bases left between them. The DNA of the CDR3 is TGTGCCGCTAGGGGGGGCTTGGGCACCGGGGAGCTGTTTTTT. Amino acid sequence: CAARGGLGTGELFF.